The clone carrying this TCR beta chain was recorded a few times. Its target is not known. A J-beta primer mix and a sample-barcoded 5' primer were used in a second PCR of roughly 6 to 11 cycles. MiXCR, run by TCRdb on the 5' RACE reads, gives a single entry per CDR3 protein. This table has 800,000 to 900,000 distinct CDR3 sequences, approximately 65% appearing once. The V gene's germline CDR1 is DFQATT and CDR2 SNEGSKA (reference sequence). The CDR3 consists of 14 residues. Germline trimming cut 0 bases from V and 6 bases from J; bases unmatched to any gene: 5. All donors came from Russia, were Caucasian and healthy, and spanned ages roughly 6 to 100. Isolation per sample recovered at least 7 million PBMCs. The record originates from a study of blood T cells in healthy people across ages. Whole-study results and caveats: Age brought a roughly linear fall in TCR beta diversity measured per million T cells. Any changes in expanded clonotypes were possibly confounded, as donor CMV status remained unknown.

The sample comprised blood. The rearrangement links TRBV20-1 to TRBJ1-5; 7 bases are a match to TRBD1. The clonotype was recovered from a man aged 25-40 years in good health. CDR3 sequence (DNA): TGCAGTGCTAGAGAAGGGGGCGAGAGTCAGCCCCAGCATTTT. It codes for CSAREGGESQPQHF.